This TCR beta chain was profiled in a study of T cell responses to AZD1222 COVID-19 vaccine. Study-level background: Samples with a second dose at about 4 or about 12 weeks were pooled together.

Using immunoSEQ multiplex PCR, the repertoire was profiled, and TCRdb retains in-frame clones only, with some absent. The repertoire holds around 130,000 clones, with around 94% as singletons. The germline gives CDR1 SNHLY, CDR2 FYNNEI. CDR3 size: 13 residues. Between the trimmed V and J ends, which lost 1 base and 3 bases, there was a span of 4 bases. The sample here was peripheral blood, taken on day 0 of AZD1222 vaccination. The TCR sequence derives from an adult in good health. The chain is built from TRBV2 and TRBJ1-5, with D unclear. The CDR3 loop reads CASSEDHNQPQHF. In nucleotides, the CDR3 is TGTGCCAGCAGTGAAGATCACAATCAGCCCCAGCATTTT. Full variable domain (remainder filled in from reference TRBV2 and TRBJ1-5): EPEVTQTPSHQVTQMGQEVILRCVPISNHLYFYWYRQILGQKVEFLVSFYNNEISEKSEIFDDQFSVERPDGSNFTLKIRSTKLEDSAMYFCASSEDHNQPQHFGDGTRLSIL.